This TCR beta chain is from a study of identical twins. Via MiXCR, TCRdb re-called the 5' RACE reads, giving one row per CDR3 protein. Among around 960,000 distinct CDR3 sequences listed, about 12% were seen once. Concerning this clonotype: The target antigen is unknown.

The study, taken as a whole, reports: While abundant cord blood beta clonotypes carried fewer insertions, memory repertoires showed no such pattern.

These data were also filed under a second study, of yellow fever vaccine responses in identical twins.

Sequencing used PBMCs. The receptor comes from a woman between 18 and 29 years old in good health.

This CDR3 reads CASSPSSGDYTDTQYF. The CDR3 DNA reads as TGTGCCAGCAGTCCCTCTAGCGGAGACTACACAGATACGCAGTATTTT. V gene TRBV27 combines with J gene TRBJ2-3; 7 nucleotides agree with TRBD2. The length of the CDR3 is 16 residues. From germline, CDR1 is MNHEY and CDR2 SMNVEV (reference sequence). The J segment lost 2 bases and the V segment lost 5 bases, leaving 10 bases of the junction unmatched.